These 23 T cell receptor beta chains were all obtained from the same sample, sequenced in a study of T cell repertoires in cytomegalovirus infection. TCRdb re-called the reads through MiXCR, storing one row per CDR3 protein. The sample shows 150,000 to 200,000 distinct CDR3 sequences, about 21% of them seen only once. Input material: PBMCs. These receptors all come from a human donor in good health (CMV status not recorded). Some clones in this sample may be carry-over from other donors' samples.

The genes are TRBV6-8 and TRBJ2-3; D may be TRBD1 (6 bases). The CDR3 is made up of 13 amino acids. Trimming left V 6 bases short and J 3 bases short, with 10 bases between. Germline values: CDR1 MNHGY, CDR2 SAAAGT. This chain's CDR3 is CASSLGQTDTQYF. The CDR3 DNA sequence: TGTGCCAGCAGCCTTGGACAGACAGATACGCAGTATTTT.

The chain joins TRBV6-6 to TRBJ2-7; a weak D match, TRBD1 (6 bases). Germline loops: CDR1 MNHNY, CDR2 SVGAGI (reference sequence). This CDR3 spans 16 amino acids. Trimming pared 2 bases from V and 3 bases from J, leaving 17 bases between. The CDR3 DNA follows: TGTGCCAGCAGTTACCCGCCAACAGGGAGAAGCTACGAGCAGTACTTC. This encodes CASSYPPTGRSYEQYF.

This clonotype showed up just a few times. The chain carries TRBV7-9 and TRBJ2-7; a possible D gene is TRBD1 (5 bases). Per the germline V gene, CDR1 is SEHNR and CDR2 is FQNEAQ (reference sequence). The CDR3 runs to 15 residues. The ends were cut back, 1 base at V and 2 bases at J, with 12 bases in the middle. The DNA for the CDR3 is TGTGCCAGCAGCTTAGTTGGGGCCAGAACCTACGAGCAGTACTTC. It translates to CASSLVGARTYEQYF.

This clonotype was detected a few times. This chain links TRBV6-2 or TRBV6-3 with TRBJ1-2, with a tentative D call TRBD1 (5 bases). The CDR3 runs to 19 residues. V was shortened by 4 bases and J by 0 bases, with 24 bases between the two germline ends. Germline loops: CDR1 MNHEY, CDR2 SVGEGT. Here the CDR3 reads CASSFPQGGWDGANYGYTF. CDR3 sequence (DNA): TGTGCCAGCAGTTTCCCCCAAGGAGGTTGGGACGGAGCTAACTATGGCTACACCTTC.

This clonotype occurred a few times. This chain's CDR3 is CAWNRVAKNIQYF. The CDR3 bases are TGTGCCTGGAACAGGGTAGCCAAAAACATTCAGTACTTC. The chain has TRBV30 and TRBJ2-4, with D perhaps TRBD1 (6 bases). The CDR3 has 13 residues. Germline CDR1 is GTSNPN and CDR2 is SVGIG (reference sequence). V was trimmed by 4 bases and J by 0 bases, leaving 7 bases between them. The variable domain in full, with the rest retrieved from reference TRBV30 and TRBJ2-4, is SQTIHQWPATLVQPVGSPLSLECTVEGTSNPNLYWYRQAAGRGLQLLFYSVGIGQISSEVPQNLSASRPQDRQFILSSKKLLLSDSGFYLCAWNRVAKNIQYFGAGTRLSVL.

This clonotype was observed a few times. The CDR3: CASSLSESYGYTF. CDR3 DNA sequence: TGTGCCAGCTCACTATCAGAGAGCTATGGCTACACCTTC. The rearrangement links TRBV18 to TRBJ1-2; D ambiguous. The CDR3 runs to 13 residues. Trimming removed 4 bases at V and 4 bases at J, with 10 bases between. Germline CDR1 KGHSH, CDR2 LQKENI.

This clonotype has more than one count but fewer than ten. V and J are TRBV20-1 and TRBJ2-5, with 7 nucleotides matching TRBD1. The CDR3 spans 18 residues. The ends lost 5 bases at V and 2 bases at J; junction bases unmatched: 20. Germline-derived CDR1 and CDR2 are DFQATT and SNEGSKA (reference sequence). The DNA for the CDR3 is TGCAGTGCTCGCCGTAGGGGCGACAGGGTGTCGCGGCAAGAGACCCAGTACTTC. Translating gives CSARRRGDRVSRQETQYF.

This clonotype was recorded many times. The chain recombines TRBV12-5 with TRBJ2-1; tentative D call: TRBD2 (6 bases). V lost 5 bases to trimming and J lost 8 bases, with 22 bases between them. The germline V gene has CDR1 LGHNT and CDR2 FRNRAP. The CDR3 extends over 16 amino acids. CDR3 sequence reads: CASGPTGGAAWDEQFF. CDR3 nucleotide sequence: TGTGCTAGTGGTCCGACCGGGGGAGCCGCATGGGATGAGCAGTTCTTC.

This rearrangement joins TRBV29-1 to TRBJ2-1, with TRBD2 matching over 14 bases. The junction had 4 bases not matched to a gene; V was cut back by 6 bases and J by 0 bases. The CDR3 runs to 16 residues. Germline CDR1 SQVTM, CDR2 ANQGSEA. For the CDR3, the DNA is TGCAGCGTCGATGGGACTAGCGGGAGCTCCTACAATGAGCAGTTCTTC. This encodes CSVDGTSGSSYNEQFF.

In this sample, this clonotype turned up a few times. The J gene is TRBJ2-1, the V gene TRBV6-2 or TRBV6-3; 13 bases are shared with TRBD2. V was pared by 5 bases and J by 7 bases, with 8 bases of the junction left unmatched. There are 16 residues in the CDR3. Germline CDR1 and CDR2: MNHEY and SVGEGT. CDR3 loop: CASSPRLAGGWNEQFF. The CDR3 DNA reads as TGTGCCAGCAGTCCGAGACTAGCGGGGGGCTGGAATGAGCAGTTCTTC.

This clonotype was observed many times. The rearrangement uses TRBV7-9 and TRBJ1-1; 7 bases fit TRBD1. Trimming removed 5 bases from V and 0 bases from J; junction bases left unmatched: 12. The CDR3 spans 17 residues. CDR1 is SEHNR and CDR2 is FQNEAQ in the germline V gene (reference sequence). CDR3 region: CASSVTGTARMNTEAFF. Written as DNA, the CDR3 is TGTGCCAGCAGCGTTACCGGGACAGCCCGCATGAACACTGAAGCTTTCTTT. The full variable domain, completed using reference TRBV7-9 and TRBJ1-1, is DTGVSQNPRHKITKRGQNVTFRCDPISEHNRLYWYRQTLGQGPEFLTYFQNEAQLEKSRLLSDRFSAERPKGSFSTLEIQRTEQGDSAMYLCASSVTGTARMNTEAFFGQGTRLTVV.

This clonotype was seen a handful of times. The chain combines TRBV7-3 with TRBJ1-6, with TRBD1 matching 8 bases. The CDR3 consists of 16 residues. Germline trimming cut 5 bases from V and 9 bases from J; bases unmatched to any gene: 12. Germline V lookup: CDR1 SGHTA, CDR2 FQGTGA. CDR3 loop: CASSRYDRGRFSPLHF. The CDR3 DNA follows: TGTGCCAGCAGCCGATACGACAGGGGCAGGTTTTCACCCCTCCACTTT.

This clonotype has just a few counts. The chain links TRBV6-6 to TRBJ2-7, with TRBD2 identical over 9 bases. This CDR3 spans 15 amino acids. Germline trimming cut 6 bases from V and 1 base from J; bases unmatched to any gene: 7. Germline assignment: CDR1 MNHNY and CDR2 SVGAGI (reference sequence). This CDR3 is CASRRASGISYEQYF. The CDR3 DNA reads TGTGCCAGCAGAAGGGCTAGCGGGATTTCCTACGAGCAGTACTTC.

V and J are TRBV20-1 and TRBJ1-2, with TRBD1 matching over 10 bases. Germline trimming cut 1 base from V and 6 bases from J; bases unmatched to any gene: 5. CDR1 is DFQATT, CDR2 SNEGSKA, per germline (reference sequence). The CDR3 length is 14 residues. The CDR3 DNA is TGCAGTGCTAGAGCCATGGGACAGGGGAATGGCTACACCTTC. It codes for CSARAMGQGNGYTF.

This clonotype has ten or more counts. The chain recombines TRBV7-9 with TRBJ1-4, with D hard to call. In germline, CDR1 is SEHNR, CDR2 FQNEAQ (reference sequence). This CDR3 is built from 15 residues. The germline V and J ends were trimmed by 1 base and 9 bases, with 15 bases remaining between them. CDR3 nucleotide sequence: TGTGCCAGCAGCTTAGAAGGGTCCCCGGGGAAAAAACTGTTTTTT. It translates to CASSLEGSPGKKLFF.

J is TRBJ1-2 and V is TRBV29-1, with no clear D. V gave up 6 bases and J gave up 4 bases, with 12 bases separating them. Germline V lookup: CDR1 SQVTM, CDR2 ANQGSEA. The CDR3 loop spans 12 amino acids. The CDR3 DNA is TGCAGCGTCGCAGGTTTTGCCTATGGCTACACCTTC. Amino acid sequence: CSVAGFAYGYTF.

V and J are TRBV5-1 and TRBJ2-1, with TRBD1 matching over 7 bases. The CDR3 is made up of 14 amino acids. V shed 7 bases and J 7 bases; nucleotides not matched to a gene: 11. Germline V gene sequence: CDR1 SGHRS, CDR2 YFSETQ. The DNA for the CDR3 is TGCGCCAGCTCTGACAGGGTATTAGGGAATGAGCAGTTCTTC. This gives the protein CASSDRVLGNEQFF.

V is TRBV20-1 and J is TRBJ1-1; D unresolved. The V gene lost 6 bases and the J gene lost 1 base, with 9 bases spanning the gap. Germline V lookup: CDR1 DFQATT, CDR2 SNEGSKA (reference sequence). The CDR3 length is 12 residues. The chain's CDR3 is CSASRGNTEAFF. DNA of the CDR3: TGCAGTGCCAGCCGCGGGAACACTGAAGCTTTCTTT.

This clonotype has ten or more counts. The rearrangement links TRBV12-3 or TRBV12-4 to TRBJ2-7; TRBD1 matches 7 bases. The CDR3 totals 14 residues. V was clipped by 7 bases and J by 1 base; unmatched bases: 7. DNA of the CDR3: TGTGCCAGCACCCCGACAGGGATGTCCTACGAGCAGTACTTC. Translated, it gives CASTPTGMSYEQYF.

Many counts were recorded for this clonotype. The chain links TRBV28 to TRBJ1-1, with D unclear. V lost 6 bases and J lost 0, with 14 bases in between. Germline-derived CDR1 and CDR2 are MDHEN and SYDVKM. CDR3 length: 15 residues. The CDR3 is CASRRIPTVNTEAFF. Here the CDR3 DNA reads TGTGCCAGCAGGCGAATACCCACCGTGAACACTGAAGCTTTCTTT.

This clonotype came up many times. The CDR3 reads CASSPPAGFYNEQFF. The CDR3 bases are TGTGCCAGCAGCCCCCCGGCAGGGTTCTACAATGAGCAGTTCTTC. The rearrangement uses TRBV7-8 and TRBJ2-1, with a weak D call TRBD1 (5 bases). CDR3 length: 15 amino acids. Germline lookup yields CDR1 SGHVS and CDR2 FQNEAQ. V gave up 5 bases and J gave up 3 bases, with 14 bases separating them.

V gene TRBV6-2 or TRBV6-3 combines with J gene TRBJ2-2, with D perhaps assigned TRBD1 or TRBD2 (5 bases each). In germline, CDR1 is MNHEY, CDR2 SVGEGT. V lost 8 bases, J lost 1 base, and 8 bases lay in between. This CDR3 region has 13 residues. CDR3 DNA: TGTGCCAGCGATGGGGGGAACACCGGGGAGCTGTTTTTT. It translates to CASDGGNTGELFF.

This clonotype was found many times. The chain carries TRBV7-6 and TRBJ2-5; tentative D call: TRBD2 (5 bases). V was pared by 3 bases and J by 4 bases, with 12 bases between. Germline loops: CDR1 SGHVS, CDR2 FNYEAQ. The CDR3 runs 14 residues. This CDR3 reads CASSFGNLGETQYF. The CDR3, as DNA: TGTGCCAGCAGCTTCGGGAATCTAGGAGAGACCCAGTACTTC.